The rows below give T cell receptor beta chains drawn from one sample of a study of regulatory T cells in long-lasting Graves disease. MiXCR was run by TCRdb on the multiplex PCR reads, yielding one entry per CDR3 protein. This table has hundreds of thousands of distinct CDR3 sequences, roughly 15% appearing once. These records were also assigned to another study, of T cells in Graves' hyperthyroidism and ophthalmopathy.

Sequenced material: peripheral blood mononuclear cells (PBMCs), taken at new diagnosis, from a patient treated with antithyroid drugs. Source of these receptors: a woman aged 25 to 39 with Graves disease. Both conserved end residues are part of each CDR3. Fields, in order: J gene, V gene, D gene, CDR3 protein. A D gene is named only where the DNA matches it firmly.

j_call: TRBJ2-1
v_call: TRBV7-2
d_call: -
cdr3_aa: CASSLALGEWNEQFF

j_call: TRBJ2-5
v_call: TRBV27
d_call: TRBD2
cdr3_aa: CASSSRAGYLETQYF

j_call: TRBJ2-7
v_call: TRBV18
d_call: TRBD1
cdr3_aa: CASSPGQTYEQYF

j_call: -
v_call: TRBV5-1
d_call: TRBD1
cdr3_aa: CASSLSYGTAYQETQYF

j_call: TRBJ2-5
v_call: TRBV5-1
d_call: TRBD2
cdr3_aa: CASSLAPSGLAGAETQYF

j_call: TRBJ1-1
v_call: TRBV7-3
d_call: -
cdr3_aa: CASSLHHEGRAFF

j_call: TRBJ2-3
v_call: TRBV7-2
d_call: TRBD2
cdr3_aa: CASSSTSGSSDTQYF

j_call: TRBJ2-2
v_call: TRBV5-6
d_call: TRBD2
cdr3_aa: CASSLGPSGNTGELFF

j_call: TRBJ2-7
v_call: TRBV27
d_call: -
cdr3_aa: CASSSTLGEWGYEQYF

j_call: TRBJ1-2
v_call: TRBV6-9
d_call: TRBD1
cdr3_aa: CASSFDRGRNYGYTF

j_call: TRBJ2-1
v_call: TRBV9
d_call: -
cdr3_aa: CASSATGTPNNEQFF

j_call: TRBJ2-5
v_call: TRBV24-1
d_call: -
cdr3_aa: CATRNAGEETQYF

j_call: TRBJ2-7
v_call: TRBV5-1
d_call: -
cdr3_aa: CASSLGQGKSYEQYF

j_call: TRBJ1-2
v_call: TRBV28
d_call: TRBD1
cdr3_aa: CASSSGQGTYGYTF

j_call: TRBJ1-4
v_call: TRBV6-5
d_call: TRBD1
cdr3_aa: CASSYNRGRINEKLFF

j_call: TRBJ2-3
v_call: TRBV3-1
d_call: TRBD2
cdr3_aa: CASSQDPTSGRNTQYF

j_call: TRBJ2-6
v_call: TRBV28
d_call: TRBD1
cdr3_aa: CASSPTHRGSGANVLTF

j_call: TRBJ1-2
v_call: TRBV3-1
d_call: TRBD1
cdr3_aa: CASSRDRGEGYTF

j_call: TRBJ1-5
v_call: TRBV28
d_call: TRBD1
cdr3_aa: CASSRQGAKNQPQHF

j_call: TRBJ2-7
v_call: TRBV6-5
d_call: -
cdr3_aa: CASSYSMSRAYEQYF

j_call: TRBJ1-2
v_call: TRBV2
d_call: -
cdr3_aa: CASSGGFGYTF

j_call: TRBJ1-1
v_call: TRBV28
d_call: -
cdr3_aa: CASSRTRGAAFF